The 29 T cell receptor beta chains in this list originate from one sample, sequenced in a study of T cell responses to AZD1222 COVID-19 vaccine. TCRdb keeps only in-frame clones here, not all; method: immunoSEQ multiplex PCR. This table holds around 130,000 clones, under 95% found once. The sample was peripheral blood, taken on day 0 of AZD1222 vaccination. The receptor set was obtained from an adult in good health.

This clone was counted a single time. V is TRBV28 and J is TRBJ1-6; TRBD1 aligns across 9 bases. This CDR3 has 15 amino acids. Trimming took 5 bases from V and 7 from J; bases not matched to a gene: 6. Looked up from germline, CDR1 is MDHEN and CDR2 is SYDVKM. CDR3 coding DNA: TGTGCCAGCAGTGACCGGGACAGGGTCAATTCACCCCTCCACTTT. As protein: CASSDRDRVNSPLHF.

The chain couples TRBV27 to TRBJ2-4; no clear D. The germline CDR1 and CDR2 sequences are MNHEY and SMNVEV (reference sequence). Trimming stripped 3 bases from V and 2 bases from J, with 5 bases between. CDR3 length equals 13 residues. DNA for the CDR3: TGTGCCAGCAGTTTGCGTTCCAAAAACATTCAGTACTTC. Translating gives CASSLRSKNIQYF.

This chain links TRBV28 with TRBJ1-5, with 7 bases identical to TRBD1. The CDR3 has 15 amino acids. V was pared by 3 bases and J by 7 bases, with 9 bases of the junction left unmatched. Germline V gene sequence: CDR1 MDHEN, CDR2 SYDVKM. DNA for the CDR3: TGTGCCAGCAGTTTCCCGACAGGGTTGCACCAGCCCCAGCATTTT. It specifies CASSFPTGLHQPQHF. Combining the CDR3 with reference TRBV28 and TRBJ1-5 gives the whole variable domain DVKVTQSSRYLVKRTGEKVFLECVQDMDHENMFWYRQDPGLGLRLIYFSYDVKMKEKGDIPEGYSVSREKKERFSLILESASTNQTSMYLCASSFPTGLHQPQHFGDGTRLSIL.

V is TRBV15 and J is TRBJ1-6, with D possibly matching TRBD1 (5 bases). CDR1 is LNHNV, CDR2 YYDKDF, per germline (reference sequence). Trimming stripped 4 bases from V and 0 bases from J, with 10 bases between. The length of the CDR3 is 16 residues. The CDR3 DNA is TGTGCCACCAGCACCCACAGGAGCTCCTATAATTCACCCCTCCACTTT. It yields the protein CATSTHRSSYNSPLHF.

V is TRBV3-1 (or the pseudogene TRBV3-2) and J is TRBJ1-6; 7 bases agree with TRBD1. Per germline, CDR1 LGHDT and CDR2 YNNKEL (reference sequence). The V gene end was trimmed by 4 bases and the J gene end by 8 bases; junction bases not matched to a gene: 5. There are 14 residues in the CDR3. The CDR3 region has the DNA TGTGCCAGCAGCCCACGACAGGGTTATTCACCCCTCCACTTT. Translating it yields CASSPRQGYSPLHF.

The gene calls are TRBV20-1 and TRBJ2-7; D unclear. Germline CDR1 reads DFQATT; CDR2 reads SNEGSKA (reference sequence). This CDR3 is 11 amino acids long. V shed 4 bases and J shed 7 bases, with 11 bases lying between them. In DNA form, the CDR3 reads TGCAGTGCTAACACTCTGCGGGAGCAGTACTTC. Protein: CSANTLREQYF.

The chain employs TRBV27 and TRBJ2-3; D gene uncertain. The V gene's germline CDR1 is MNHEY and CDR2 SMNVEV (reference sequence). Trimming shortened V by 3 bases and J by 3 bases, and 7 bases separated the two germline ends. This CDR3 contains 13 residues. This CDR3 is CASSFYQTDTQYF. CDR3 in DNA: TGTGCCAGCAGTTTTTATCAGACAGATACGCAGTATTTT.

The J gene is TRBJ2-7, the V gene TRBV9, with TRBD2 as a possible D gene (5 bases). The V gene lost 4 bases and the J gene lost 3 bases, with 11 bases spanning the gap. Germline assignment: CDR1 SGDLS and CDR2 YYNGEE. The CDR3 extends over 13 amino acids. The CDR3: CASSPSGFYEQYF. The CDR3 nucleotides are TGTGCCAGCAGCCCGTCGGGGTTCTACGAGCAGTACTTC.

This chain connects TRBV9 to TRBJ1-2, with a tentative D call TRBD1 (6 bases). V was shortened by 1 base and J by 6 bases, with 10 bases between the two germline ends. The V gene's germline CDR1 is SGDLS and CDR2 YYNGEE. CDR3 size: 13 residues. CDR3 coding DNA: TGTGCCAGCAGCGTAAATGGGGGCGATGGCTACACCTTC. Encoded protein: CASSVNGGDGYTF.

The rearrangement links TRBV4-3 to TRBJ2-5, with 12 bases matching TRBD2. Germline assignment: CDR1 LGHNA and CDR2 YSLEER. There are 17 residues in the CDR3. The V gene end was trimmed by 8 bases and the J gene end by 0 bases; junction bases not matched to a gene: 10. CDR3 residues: CASSLSWTSGDQETQYF. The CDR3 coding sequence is TGCGCCAGCTCCCTTTCCTGGACTAGCGGGGACCAAGAGACCCAGTACTTC.

In DNA, the CDR3 is TGTGCCAGCAGTTTGCGACAGGGATCTCGGGGACACGGGGCCAACGTCCTGACTTTC. It codes for CASSLRQGSRGHGANVLTF. This chain links TRBV28 with TRBJ2-6; 7 bases line up with TRBD1. J was trimmed by 4 bases and V by 3 bases; bases with no gene match: 15. The CDR3 has 19 amino acids. Germline values: CDR1 MDHEN, CDR2 SYDVKM.

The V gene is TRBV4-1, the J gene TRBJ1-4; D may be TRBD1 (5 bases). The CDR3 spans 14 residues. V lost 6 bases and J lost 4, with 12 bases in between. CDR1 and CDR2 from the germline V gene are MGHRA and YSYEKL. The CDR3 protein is CASSLGVINEKLFF. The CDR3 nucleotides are TGCGCCAGCAGTCTGGGGGTAATTAATGAAAAACTGTTTTTT.

This chain's CDR3 is CASSMSGNYGYTF. The CDR3 DNA reads TGTGCCAGTAGTATGTCGGGTAACTATGGCTACACCTTC. This sequence joins TRBV19 and TRBJ1-2; no clear D gene. The CDR3 runs to 13 residues. V was clipped by 3 bases and J by 1 base, with 6 bases between them. CDR1 and CDR2 from the germline V gene are LNHDA and SQIVND (reference sequence).

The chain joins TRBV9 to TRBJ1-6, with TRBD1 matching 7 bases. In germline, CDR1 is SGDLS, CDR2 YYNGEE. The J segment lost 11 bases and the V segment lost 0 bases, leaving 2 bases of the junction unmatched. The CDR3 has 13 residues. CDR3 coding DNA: TGTGCCAGCAGCGTAGAGGGGGCGGCACCCCTCCACTTT. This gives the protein CASSVEGAAPLHF.

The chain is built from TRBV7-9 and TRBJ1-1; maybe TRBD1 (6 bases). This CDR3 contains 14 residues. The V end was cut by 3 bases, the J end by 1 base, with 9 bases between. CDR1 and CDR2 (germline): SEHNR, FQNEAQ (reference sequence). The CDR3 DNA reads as TGTGCCAGCAGCTTCCAACAGGGGAACACTGAAGCTTTCTTT. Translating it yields CASSFQQGNTEAFF.

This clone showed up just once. The chain's CDR3 is CASSYGFQGRMTDTQYF. CDR3 in DNA: TGTGCCAGCAGTTACGGCTTTCAGGGGAGAATGACAGATACGCAGTATTTT. The J gene is TRBJ2-3, the V gene TRBV6-2 or TRBV6-3; D possibly corresponds to TRBD1 (6 bases). Trimming shortened V by 2 bases and J by 3 bases, and 18 bases separated the two germline ends. Germline CDR1 MNHEY, CDR2 SVGEGT. CDR3 length equals 17 residues.

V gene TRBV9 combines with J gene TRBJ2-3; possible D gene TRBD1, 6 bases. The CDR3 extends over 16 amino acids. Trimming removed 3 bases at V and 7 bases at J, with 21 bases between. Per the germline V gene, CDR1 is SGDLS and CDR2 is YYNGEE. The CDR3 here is CASSATDRQPRYTQYF. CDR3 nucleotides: TGTGCCAGCAGCGCCACCGACAGGCAGCCCCGTTATACGCAGTATTTT.

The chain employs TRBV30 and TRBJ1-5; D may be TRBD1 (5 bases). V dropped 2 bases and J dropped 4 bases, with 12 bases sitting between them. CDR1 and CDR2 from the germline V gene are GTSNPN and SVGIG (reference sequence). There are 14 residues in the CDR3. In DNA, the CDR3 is TGTGCCTGGAGTAACGGGGGGGATAATCAGCCCCAGCATTTT. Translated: CAWSNGGDNQPQHF.

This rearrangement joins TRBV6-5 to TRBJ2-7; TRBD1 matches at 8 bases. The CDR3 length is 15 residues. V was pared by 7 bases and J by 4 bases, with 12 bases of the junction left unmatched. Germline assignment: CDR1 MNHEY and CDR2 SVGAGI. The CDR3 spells CASTRDRDRPYEQYF. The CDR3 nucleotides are TGTGCCAGCACCAGAGACCGGGACAGGCCGTACGAGCAGTACTTC.

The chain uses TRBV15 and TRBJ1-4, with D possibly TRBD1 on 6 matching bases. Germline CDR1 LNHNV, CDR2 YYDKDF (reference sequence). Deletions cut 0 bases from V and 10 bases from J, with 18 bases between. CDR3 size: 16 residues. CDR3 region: CATSRDAGAGTRKLFF. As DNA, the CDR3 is TGTGCCACCAGCAGAGATGCGGGGGCCGGGACTCGAAAACTGTTTTTT.

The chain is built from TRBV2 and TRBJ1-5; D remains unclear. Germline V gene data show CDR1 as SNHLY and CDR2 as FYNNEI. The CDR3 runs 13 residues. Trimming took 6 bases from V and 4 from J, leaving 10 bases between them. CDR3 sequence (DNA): TGTGCCAGCAGAGGTTACTTAAATCAGCCCCAGCATTTT. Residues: CASRGYLNQPQHF.

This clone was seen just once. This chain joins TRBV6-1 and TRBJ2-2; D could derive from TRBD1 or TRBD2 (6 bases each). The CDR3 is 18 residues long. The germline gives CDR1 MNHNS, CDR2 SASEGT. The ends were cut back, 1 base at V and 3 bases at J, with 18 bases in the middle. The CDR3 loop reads CASSEVVRGGSDTGELFF. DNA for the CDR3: TGTGCCAGCAGTGAAGTAGTCAGGGGAGGATCGGACACCGGGGAGCTGTTTTTT.

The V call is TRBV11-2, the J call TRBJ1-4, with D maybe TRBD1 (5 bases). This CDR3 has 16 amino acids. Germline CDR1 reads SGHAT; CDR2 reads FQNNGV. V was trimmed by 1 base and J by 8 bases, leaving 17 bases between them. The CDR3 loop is CASSLVGVKGGEKLFF. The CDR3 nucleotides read TGTGCCAGCAGCTTAGTAGGGGTTAAAGGAGGAGAAAAACTGTTTTTT.

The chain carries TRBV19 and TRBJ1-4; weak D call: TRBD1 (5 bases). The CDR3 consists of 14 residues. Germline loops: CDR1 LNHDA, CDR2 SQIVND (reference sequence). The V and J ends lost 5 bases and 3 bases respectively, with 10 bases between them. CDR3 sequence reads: CASSAGFANEKLFF. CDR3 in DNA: TGTGCCAGTAGTGCAGGGTTTGCTAATGAAAAACTGTTTTTT.

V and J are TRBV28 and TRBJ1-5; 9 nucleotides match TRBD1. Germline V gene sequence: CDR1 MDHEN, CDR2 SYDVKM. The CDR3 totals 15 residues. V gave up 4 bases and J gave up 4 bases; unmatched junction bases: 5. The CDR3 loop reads CASSSDRGDNQPQHF. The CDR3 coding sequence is TGTGCCAGCAGTTCCGACAGGGGGGATAATCAGCCCCAGCATTTT.

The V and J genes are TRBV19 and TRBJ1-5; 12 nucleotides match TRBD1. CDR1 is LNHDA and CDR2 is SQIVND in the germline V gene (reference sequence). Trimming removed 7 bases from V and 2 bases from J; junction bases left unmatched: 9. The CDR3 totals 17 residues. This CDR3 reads CASKRDRGLWGNQPQHF. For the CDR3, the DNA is TGTGCCAGTAAAAGGGACAGGGGGCTTTGGGGCAATCAGCCCCAGCATTTT.

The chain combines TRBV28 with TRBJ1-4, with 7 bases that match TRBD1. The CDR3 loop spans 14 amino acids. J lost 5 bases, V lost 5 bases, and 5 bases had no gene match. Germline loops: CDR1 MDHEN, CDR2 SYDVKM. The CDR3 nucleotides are TGTGCCAGCAGTAAACAGGGGCTCAATGAAAAACTGTTTTTT. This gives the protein CASSKQGLNEKLFF. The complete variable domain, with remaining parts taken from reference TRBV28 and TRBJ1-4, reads DVKVTQSSRYLVKRTGEKVFLECVQDMDHENMFWYRQDPGLGLRLIYFSYDVKMKEKGDIPEGYSVSREKKERFSLILESASTNQTSMYLCASSKQGLNEKLFFGSGTQLSVL.

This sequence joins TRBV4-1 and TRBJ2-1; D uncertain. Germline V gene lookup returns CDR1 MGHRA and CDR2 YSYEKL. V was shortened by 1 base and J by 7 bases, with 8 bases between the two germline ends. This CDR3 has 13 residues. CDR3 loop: CASSQVFPNEQFF. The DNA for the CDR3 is TGCGCCAGCAGCCAAGTGTTCCCAAATGAGCAGTTCTTC.

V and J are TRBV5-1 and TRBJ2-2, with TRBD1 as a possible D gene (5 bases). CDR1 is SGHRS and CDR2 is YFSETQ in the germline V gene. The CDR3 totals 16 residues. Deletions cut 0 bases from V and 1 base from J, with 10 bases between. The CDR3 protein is CASSLDGRENTGELFF. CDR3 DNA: TGCGCCAGCAGCTTGGATGGCAGGGAGAACACCGGGGAGCTGTTTTTT.